The T cell receptor (beta chain) under discussion was sequenced for a study of blood T cell repertoires in COVID-19. Study context: Both acute and convalescent COVID-19 samples were obtained from the United States, Italy and Spain. Sample material is recorded as cDNA or gDNA derived from T cells, B-cell-depleted T cells, or PBMCs.

Individuals aged about 18 to 100 years were recruited from fewer than 25 US areas. Cohort placement rested on clinical history that participants reported themselves. Clones were read by immunoSEQ multiplex PCR, and TCRdb kept only the in-frame ones, dropping some. The table lists roughly 250,000 clones, roughly 88% of them singletons, with roughly 2% in the top ten. Germline lookup yields CDR1 SGHAT and CDR2 FQNNGV. The CDR3 length is 14 residues. Germline trimming cut 5 bases from V and 1 base from J; bases unmatched to any gene: 3. The receptor was derived from a woman aged 40-49 years with acute COVID-19. The chain carries TRBV11-2 and TRBJ2-5, with 8 nucleotides matching TRBD1. The specimen sequenced was PBMCs or T cells enriched from blood (not recorded which). The CDR3 bases are TGTGCCAGCAGCCTGGACAGGGCCCAAGAGACCCAGTACTTC. Its protein product is CASSLDRAQETQYF.